These 30 T cell receptor beta chains came from one sample sequenced in a study of T cells after posttransplantation cyclophosphamide. Profiling relied on immunoSEQ multiplex PCR, and the TCRdb table lists in-frame clones only, not all of them. The sample contains around 66,000 clones, 93% of which appear only once. Sample: PBMCs. Receptors originate from a woman aged 30 to 39 in good health and a related stem cell transplant donor.

The CDR3 bases are TGCGCCAGCAGCTTGGGGGGGGCAGGGGAAGAGACCCAGTACTTC. The encoded protein is CASSLGGAGEETQYF. The J gene is TRBJ2-5, the V gene TRBV5-1; D may be TRBD1 or TRBD2 (6 bases each). The CDR3 is 15 residues long. Germline CDR1 and CDR2: SGHRS and YFSETQ. Deletions cut 0 bases from V and 3 bases from J, with 12 bases between.

This chain joins TRBV10-3 and TRBJ1-2, with D uncertain. Trimming shortened V by 3 bases and J by 2 bases, and 7 bases separated the two germline ends. Germline values: CDR1 ENHRY, CDR2 SYGVKD. The CDR3 contains 13 residues. The DNA of the CDR3 is TGTGCCATCAGTGAAGAACGGAACTATGGCTACACCTTC. Its protein product is CAISEERNYGYTF.

This clone was seen only once. The chain employs TRBV7-3 and TRBJ2-5; 8 bases fit TRBD2. Per the germline V gene, CDR1 is SGHTA and CDR2 is FQGTGA. The CDR3 loop spans 14 amino acids. Trimming took 3 bases from V and 1 from J; bases not matched to a gene: 1. Written as DNA, the CDR3 is TGTGCCAGCAGCTTGACTAGCGCCCAAGAGACCCAGTACTTC. This encodes CASSLTSAQETQYF. Using reference TRBV7-3 and TRBJ2-5 for the parts outside the CDR3, the full variable domain is GAGVSQTPSNKVTEKGKYVELRCDPISGHTALYWYRQSLGQGPEFLIYFQGTGAADDSGLPNDRFFAVRPEGSVSTLKIQRTERGDSAVYLCASSLTSAQETQYFGPGTRLLVL.

The J gene is TRBJ2-1, the V gene TRBV7-9; D possibly corresponds to TRBD1 (6 bases). Trimming took 5 bases from V and 9 from J, leaving 14 bases between them. CDR1 and CDR2 (germline): SEHNR, FQNEAQ (reference sequence). The CDR3 has 13 residues. Here the CDR3 DNA reads TGTGCCAGCAGCATCACAGGGAACGGTGAGCAGTTCTTC. Amino acid sequence: CASSITGNGEQFF.

The genes are TRBV12-5 and TRBJ2-7; a possible D gene is TRBD2 (6 bases). The length of the CDR3 is 14 residues. V was shortened by 6 bases and J by 7 bases, with 19 bases between the two germline ends. Per the germline V gene, CDR1 is LGHNT and CDR2 is FRNRAP. The CDR3: CASGRSGSTKEQYF. CDR3 bases: TGTGCTAGTGGCCGTAGCGGATCTACGAAGGAGCAGTACTTC.

This clone was counted only a few times. The V gene is TRBV2, the J gene TRBJ2-3; no reliable D call. In germline, CDR1 is SNHLY, CDR2 FYNNEI. The length of the CDR3 is 12 residues. V lost 6 bases to trimming and J lost 6 bases, with 10 bases between them. The CDR3 DNA follows: TGTGCCAGCAGGGTCCTCGGGGATACGCAGTATTTT. Residues: CASRVLGDTQYF.

CDR3 in DNA: TGTGCCAGCAGTTTAGGAGCAGGGGGGAATTCACCCCTCCACTTT. This codes for CASSLGAGGNSPLHF. The chain couples TRBV6-4 to TRBJ1-6; TRBD1 agrees at 7 bases. The germline CDR1 and CDR2 sequences are MRHNA and SNTAGT. V shed 5 bases, J shed 7 bases, and the junction held 8 bases outside the gene matches. This CDR3 has 15 amino acids.

The genes are TRBV14 and TRBJ1-1; TRBD1 is a possible D gene (5 bases). The CDR3 has 11 residues. The germline V gene encodes CDR1 SGHDN and CDR2 FVKESK. With 3 bases removed from V and 7 bases from J, the gap between germline ends came to 6 bases. CDR3 nucleotide sequence: TGTGCCAGCAGCCAGGGACTTGAAGCTTTCTTT. The encoded protein is CASSQGLEAFF.

CDR3 DNA sequence: TGCGCCAGTACGGCCCCAGGGAACACTGAAGCTTTCTTT. Its translation is CASTAPGNTEAFF. The V call is TRBV5-1, the J call TRBJ1-1; the D is unclear. V lost 8 bases, J lost 1 base, and 12 bases lay in between. This CDR3 region has 13 residues. The germline V gene encodes CDR1 SGHRS and CDR2 YFSETQ.

This chain connects TRBV7-9 to TRBJ1-6; 7 bases fit TRBD1. CDR3 length: 15 residues. From germline, CDR1 is SEHNR and CDR2 FQNEAQ (reference sequence). V was clipped by 6 bases and J by 9 bases; unmatched bases: 11. The CDR3 spells CASSWMGQSGSPLHF. Here the CDR3 DNA reads TGTGCCAGCAGTTGGATGGGACAGAGCGGTTCACCCCTCCACTTT.

The chain employs TRBV29-1 and TRBJ2-2; 7 positions match TRBD2. This CDR3 region has 11 residues. J was trimmed by 7 bases and V by 7 bases; bases with no gene match: 3. CDR1 SQVTM and CDR2 ANQGSEA come from the germline V gene. CDR3 residues: CSGRGDGELFF. The CDR3 DNA reads as TGCAGCGGTCGGGGGGACGGGGAGCTGTTTTTT.

The chain has TRBV5-1 and TRBJ1-2, with D tentatively TRBD1 (6 bases). The V end was cut by 2 bases, the J end by 2 bases, with 13 bases between. Germline assignment: CDR1 SGHRS and CDR2 YFSETQ. The CDR3 extends over 15 amino acids. This chain's CDR3 is CASSLSGASNYGYTF. CDR3 DNA: TGCGCCAGCAGCTTATCGGGGGCATCCAACTATGGCTACACCTTC.

V gene TRBV7-3 combines with J gene TRBJ2-5, with D uncertain. CDR3 length equals 13 residues. Trimming stripped 5 bases from V and 2 bases from J, with 9 bases between. Germline V gene data show CDR1 as SGHTA and CDR2 as FQGTGA. The CDR3 region is CASSAFGQETQYF. In DNA, the CDR3 is TGTGCCAGCAGCGCCTTCGGTCAAGAGACCCAGTACTTC.

The genes are TRBV18 and TRBJ2-5, with a tentative D call TRBD2 (5 bases). The germline V gene encodes CDR1 KGHSH and CDR2 LQKENI. The CDR3 length is 13 residues. V was trimmed by 2 bases and J by 5 bases, leaving 9 bases between them. The CDR3 region is CASSPSRVETQYF. CDR3 coding DNA: TGTGCCAGCTCACCATCGAGGGTGGAGACCCAGTACTTC.

The chain recombines TRBV11-2 with TRBJ2-7, with 8 bases aligning to TRBD2. Germline V gene sequence: CDR1 SGHAT, CDR2 FQNNGV. J gave up 2 bases and V 4 bases, and 7 bases lay outside the gene matches. This CDR3 region has 15 residues. The CDR3 bases are TGTGCCAGCAGCTACCGGGGGGGTAGCACCTACGAGCAGTACTTC. Translation: CASSYRGGSTYEQYF.

The chain carries TRBV6-4 and TRBJ1-1; D is undetermined. V lost 0 bases to trimming and J lost 7 bases, with 12 bases between them. The V gene's germline CDR1 is MRHNA and CDR2 SNTAGT. This CDR3 contains 14 residues. The CDR3 sequence is CASSDSGRVNEAFF. CDR3 DNA sequence: TGTGCCAGCAGTGACTCGGGGAGGGTTAATGAAGCTTTCTTT.

This rearrangement joins TRBV7-6 to TRBJ1-1; D is uncertain. CDR1 and CDR2 from the germline V gene are SGHVS and FNYEAQ. The germline V and J ends were trimmed by 1 base and 3 bases, with 6 bases remaining between them. The CDR3 totals 13 residues. CDR3 in amino acids: CASSLDWDTEAFF. CDR3 nucleotides: TGTGCCAGCAGCTTAGATTGGGACACTGAAGCTTTCTTT.

The rearrangement links TRBV10-3 to TRBJ2-7; unclear D gene. CDR3 length: 13 residues. Germline CDR1 and CDR2: ENHRY and SYGVKD. Trimming left V 6 bases short and J 1 base short, with 10 bases between. CDR3 sequence reads: CAISAGPSYEQYF. CDR3 in DNA: TGTGCCATCAGCGCCGGGCCATCCTACGAGCAGTACTTC.

The chain links TRBV19 to TRBJ1-6, with a tentative D call TRBD1 (6 bases). Germline CDR1 is LNHDA and CDR2 is SQIVND (reference sequence). The V end lost 3 bases, the J end lost 3 bases, and 21 bases lay between the germline ends. There are 19 residues in the CDR3. The DNA of the CDR3 is TGTGCCAGTAGTATTCGGGGGGGGGCCCGCGGCATCTATAATTCACCCCTCCACTTT. Translation gives CASSIRGGARGIYNSPLHF.

The gene calls are TRBV18 and TRBJ1-4; perhaps TRBD1 as D (5 bases). This CDR3 contains 14 residues. Per germline, CDR1 KGHSH and CDR2 LQKENI. V was trimmed by 3 bases and J by 8 bases, leaving 13 bases between them. The CDR3 sequence is CASSPSGGAEKLFF. CDR3 coding DNA: TGTGCCAGCTCACCCTCTGGAGGGGCCGAAAAACTGTTTTTT.

The rearrangement uses TRBV2 and TRBJ1-5; TRBD1 is a possible D gene (5 bases). V was cut by 1 base and J by 5 bases, with 9 bases left in between. CDR1 and CDR2 (germline): SNHLY, FYNNEI. The length of the CDR3 is 14 residues. The DNA of the CDR3 is TGTGCCAGCAGTGAAGGGAGGGGTTATCAGCCCCAGCATTTT. Translated, it gives CASSEGRGYQPQHF. The whole variable domain, filled in from reference TRBV2 and TRBJ1-5, reads EPEVTQTPSHQVTQMGQEVILRCVPISNHLYFYWYRQILGQKVEFLVSFYNNEISEKSEIFDDQFSVERPDGSNFTLKIRSTKLEDSAMYFCASSEGRGYQPQHFGDGTRLSIL.

The V and J genes are TRBV30 and TRBJ1-2; D unclear. Germline lookup yields CDR1 GTSNPN and CDR2 SVGIG (reference sequence). Trimming cost V 0 bases and J 1 base, with 12 bases left between them. CDR3 length: 15 amino acids. CDR3 in amino acids: CAWSVKGFLNYGYTF. The CDR3 coding sequence is TGTGCCTGGAGTGTAAAAGGGTTCCTTAACTATGGCTACACCTTC.

This clone was observed a single time. The chain employs TRBV4-2 and TRBJ1-6; no clear D gene. The ends were cut back, 4 bases at V and 11 bases at J, with 9 bases in the middle. CDR1 LGHNA and CDR2 YNFKEQ come from the germline V gene. This CDR3 is built from 12 residues. The CDR3 protein is CASSPGVAPLHF. CDR3 DNA: TGTGCCAGCAGCCCCGGGGTCGCACCCCTCCACTTT.

This chain joins TRBV6-5 and TRBJ2-2; 8 nucleotides match TRBD1. Germline-derived CDR1 and CDR2 are MNHEY and SVGAGI. The CDR3 contains 15 residues. Unmatched junction bases numbered 7, after V lost 5 bases and J lost 5 bases. DNA of the CDR3: TGTGCCAGCAGTGGCACGGACAGGGCAACCGGGGAGCTGTTTTTT. Protein sequence: CASSGTDRATGELFF.

In nucleotides, the CDR3 is TGTGCCGTCGGGGCACGCAGGAATTCACCCCTCCACTTT. Amino acids: CAVGARRNSPLHF. The chain links TRBV30 to TRBJ1-6, with D perhaps matching TRBD1 (5 bases). Germline CDR1 is GTSNPN and CDR2 is SVGIG (reference sequence). The V and J ends lost 8 bases and 7 bases respectively, with 15 bases between them. The CDR3 length is 13 residues.

This clone was observed a single time. This chain joins TRBV5-1 and TRBJ2-3; D unresolved. Looked up from germline, CDR1 is SGHRS and CDR2 is YFSETQ. This CDR3 has 17 amino acids. V was clipped by 4 bases and J by 0 bases, with 18 bases between them. The CDR3: CASSELHPTVSTDTQYF. The CDR3 DNA follows: TGCGCCAGCAGCGAACTTCACCCGACTGTTAGCACAGATACGCAGTATTTT.

The chain joins TRBV14 to TRBJ1-1; D may be TRBD1 (5 bases). CDR3 length: 14 amino acids. Trimming shortened V by 8 bases and J by 0 bases, and 13 bases separated the two germline ends. Germline CDR1 is SGHDN and CDR2 is FVKESK. The CDR3 DNA sequence: TGTGCCAGCGGCCGACAGAGTATGAACACTGAAGCTTTCTTT. This codes for CASGRQSMNTEAFF.

The J gene is TRBJ1-5, the V gene TRBV19, with a tentative D call TRBD1 (5 bases). Germline V CDR1 and CDR2: LNHDA, SQIVND (reference sequence). Trimming removed 5 bases at V and 4 bases at J, with 12 bases between. The CDR3 is 14 residues long. CDR3 in amino acids: CASSFGTENQPQHF. CDR3 DNA: TGTGCCAGTAGTTTCGGGACGGAGAATCAGCCCCAGCATTTT.

The chain carries TRBV11-2 and TRBJ2-7, with D tentatively TRBD2 (6 bases). This CDR3 region has 16 residues. Trimming cost V 5 bases and J 4 bases, with 21 bases left between them. Looked up from germline, CDR1 is SGHAT and CDR2 is FQNNGV. The CDR3: CASSPSGRGRIYEQYF. The CDR3 nucleotides read TGTGCCAGCAGCCCCTCGGGGCGGGGAAGGATTTACGAGCAGTACTTC.

The chain combines TRBV6-1 with TRBJ1-6; 8 bases align to TRBD1. The CDR3 consists of 15 residues. Germline trimming cut 2 bases from V and 10 bases from J; bases unmatched to any gene: 7. Germline V lookup: CDR1 MNHNS, CDR2 SASEGT. This chain's CDR3 is CASSEMGQEKSPLHF. The CDR3 bases are TGTGCCAGCAGTGAAATGGGACAGGAGAAATCACCCCTCCACTTT.